These 9 T cell receptor beta chains came from one sample sequenced in a study of vaccination effects on CD4 cells after COVID-19. Their target antigens are unknown. ViraFEST assay sequencing came after antigen-specific CD4+ T cells were expanded with viral peptide pools. Investigators separated out CD4+ T cells once approximately 9 days of culture had passed. Participants each got two BNT162b2 or mRNA-1273 vaccine doses. Profiling relied on immunoSEQ multiplex PCR, and the TCRdb table lists in-frame clones only, not all of them. Here the sample spans around 24,000 clones, about 79% being singletons. The sequences come from CD4+ T cells from PBMCs cultured with SARS-CoV-2 spike peptides, collected after COVID-19 vaccination. Source of these receptors: a human donor who received a COVID-19 vaccine. Some clones in this sample may be carry-over from other donors' samples.

The chain links TRBV5-6 to TRBJ1-5; D not certain. The length of the CDR3 is 19 residues. With 3 bases removed from V and 0 bases from J, the gap between germline ends came to 22 bases. Germline V gene sequence: CDR1 SGHDT, CDR2 YYEEEE. CDR3 DNA: TGTGCCAGCAGCTCGATGACGGGCGATAGAATCAATAGCAATCAGCCCCAGCATTTT. It yields the protein CASSSMTGDRINSNQPQHF.

The rearrangement links TRBV9 to TRBJ2-1; 10 positions agree with TRBD2. CDR3 size: 16 residues. V was pared by 5 bases and J by 0 bases, with 5 bases of the junction left unmatched. Germline CDR1 reads SGDLS; CDR2 reads YYNGEE. The CDR3 protein is CASSDQRGGSYNEQFF. CDR3 nucleotides: TGTGCCAGCAGTGATCAGCGGGGGGGCTCCTACAATGAGCAGTTCTTC.

The chain carries TRBV5-1 and TRBJ2-2, with a weak D call TRBD1 (5 bases). This CDR3 is 15 amino acids long. V lost 0 bases and J lost 4, with 10 bases in between. Germline CDR1 SGHRS, CDR2 YFSETQ. The CDR3 sequence is CASSLVQGGTGELFF. The CDR3 DNA sequence: TGCGCCAGCAGCTTGGTCCAGGGCGGCACCGGGGAGCTGTTTTTT.

This chain joins TRBV19 and TRBJ1-2, with D unresolved. CDR3 length: 15 amino acids. Per the germline V gene, CDR1 is LNHDA and CDR2 is SQIVND (reference sequence). Trimming took off 6 bases at V and 5 bases at J, with 19 bases between the two ends. The CDR3 loop reads CASSIPAHRDYGYTF. As DNA, the CDR3 is TGTGCCAGTAGCATCCCCGCCCACCGCGATTATGGCTACACCTTC. The full variable domain, its missing parts supplied by reference TRBV19 and TRBJ1-2, is DGGITQSPKYLFRKEGQNVTLSCEQNLNHDAMYWYRQDPGQGLRLIYYSQIVNDFQKGDIAEGYSVSREKKESFPLTVTSAQKNPTAFYLCASSIPAHRDYGYTFGSGTRLTVV.

This chain links TRBV7-2 with TRBJ2-3; 9 nucleotides match TRBD2. Germline V lookup: CDR1 SGHTA, CDR2 FQGNSA. With V trimmed by 3 bases and J by 2 bases, 9 bases remained unmatched. This CDR3 has 17 residues. The CDR3 region has the DNA TGTGCCAGCAGCTTTGGCTCGCTAGCGGGGTACACAGATACGCAGTATTTT. It codes for CASSFGSLAGYTDTQYF.

The chain combines TRBV5-5 with TRBJ2-5, with 8 positions matching TRBD1. This CDR3 is 17 amino acids long. V trimming: 1 base; J trimming: 2 bases; junction bases outside the gene matches: 10. Per the germline V gene, CDR1 is SGHKS and CDR2 is YYEKEE (reference sequence). DNA for the CDR3: TGTGCCAGCAGCTTGTCTCTCGGCAGGGGGCCGCAAGAGACCCAGTACTTC. It specifies CASSLSLGRGPQETQYF.

Here the CDR3 reads CASRSAGTGVVYEQYV. The CDR3, as DNA: TGTGCCAGCAGGTCAGCCGGGACAGGGGTTGTATACGAGCAGTACGTC. This sequence joins TRBV5-6 and TRBJ2-7; 10 bases agree with TRBD1. CDR1 and CDR2 (germline): SGHDT, YYEEEE. This CDR3 contains 16 residues. The V gene end was trimmed by 5 bases and the J gene end by 4 bases; junction bases not matched to a gene: 12.

The V gene is TRBV19, the J gene TRBJ2-3; perhaps D is TRBD1 or TRBD2 (5 bases each). There are 16 residues in the CDR3. Germline V gives CDR1 LNHDA, CDR2 SQIVND (reference sequence). Trimming took 0 bases from V and 5 from J, leaving 15 bases between them. CDR3 residues: CASSIDLAGSLDTQYF. CDR3 nucleotide sequence: TGTGCCAGTAGTATAGATTTAGCAGGGAGTTTAGATACGCAGTATTTT.

The rearrangement uses TRBV15 and TRBJ1-1; D is unclear. Germline values: CDR1 LNHNV, CDR2 YYDKDF (reference sequence). There are 19 residues in the CDR3. Trimming shortened V by 0 bases and J by 1 base, and 21 bases separated the two germline ends. The CDR3 DNA sequence: TGTGCCACCAGCAGAGATTTGGCGAACTTAGGACGGAGGAACACTGAAGCTTTCTTT. As protein: CATSRDLANLGRRNTEAFF.